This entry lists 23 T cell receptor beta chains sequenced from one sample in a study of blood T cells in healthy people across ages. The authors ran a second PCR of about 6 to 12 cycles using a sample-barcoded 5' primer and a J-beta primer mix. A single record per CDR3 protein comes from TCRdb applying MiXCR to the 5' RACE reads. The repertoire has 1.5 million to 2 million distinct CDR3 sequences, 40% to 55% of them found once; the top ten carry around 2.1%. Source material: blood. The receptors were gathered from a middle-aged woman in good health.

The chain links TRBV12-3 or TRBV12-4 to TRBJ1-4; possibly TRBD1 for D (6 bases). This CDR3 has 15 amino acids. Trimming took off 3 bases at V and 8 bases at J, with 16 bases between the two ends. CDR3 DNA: TGTGCCAGCAGTTTGAAGTCAGGGGCGAGGGAAAAACTGTTTTTT. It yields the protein CASSLKSGAREKLFF.

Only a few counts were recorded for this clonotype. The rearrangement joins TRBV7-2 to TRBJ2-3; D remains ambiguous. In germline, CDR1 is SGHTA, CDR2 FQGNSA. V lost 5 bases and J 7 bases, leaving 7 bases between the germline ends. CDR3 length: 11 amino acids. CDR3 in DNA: TGTGCCAGCAGCCCAAAACATACGCAGTATTTT. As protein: CASSPKHTQYF. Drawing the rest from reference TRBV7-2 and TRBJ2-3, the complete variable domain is GAGVSQSPSNKVTEKGKDVELRCDPISGHTALYWYRQSLGQGLEFLIYFQGNSAPDKSGLPSDRFSAERTGGSVSTLTIQRTQQEDSAVYLCASSPKHTQYFGPGTRLTVL.

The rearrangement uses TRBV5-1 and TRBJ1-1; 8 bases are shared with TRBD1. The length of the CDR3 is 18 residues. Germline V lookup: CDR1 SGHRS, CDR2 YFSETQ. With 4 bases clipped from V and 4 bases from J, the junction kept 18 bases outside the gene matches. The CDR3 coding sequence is TGCGCCAGCAGCCCGCGGGGGGCCAGGGGGCTCAGTTTCACTGAAGCTTTCTTT. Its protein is CASSPRGARGLSFTEAFF.

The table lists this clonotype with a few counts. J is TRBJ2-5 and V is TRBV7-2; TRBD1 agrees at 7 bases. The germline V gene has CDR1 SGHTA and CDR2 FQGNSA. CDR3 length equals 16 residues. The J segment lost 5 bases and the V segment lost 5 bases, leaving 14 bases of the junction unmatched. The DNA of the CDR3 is TGTGCCAGCAGCCCAACGATAGACAGGGTCGGGGAGACCCAGTACTTC. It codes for CASSPTIDRVGETQYF.

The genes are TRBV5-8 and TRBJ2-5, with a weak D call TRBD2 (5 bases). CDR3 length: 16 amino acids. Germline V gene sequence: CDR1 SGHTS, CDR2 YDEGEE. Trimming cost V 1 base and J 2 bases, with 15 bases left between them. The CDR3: CASSLYGESWQETQYF. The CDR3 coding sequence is TGTGCCAGCAGCTTGTACGGGGAATCGTGGCAAGAGACCCAGTACTTC.

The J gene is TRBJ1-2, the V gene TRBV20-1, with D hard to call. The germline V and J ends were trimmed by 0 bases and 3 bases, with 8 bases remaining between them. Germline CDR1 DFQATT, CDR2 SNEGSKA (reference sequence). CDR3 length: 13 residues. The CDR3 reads CSAREDGDYGYTF. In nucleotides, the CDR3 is TGCAGTGCTAGAGAGGACGGGGACTATGGCTACACCTTC.

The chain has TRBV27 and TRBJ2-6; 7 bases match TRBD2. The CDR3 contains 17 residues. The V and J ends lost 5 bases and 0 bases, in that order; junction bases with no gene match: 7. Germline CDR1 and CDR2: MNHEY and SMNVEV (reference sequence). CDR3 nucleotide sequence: TGTGCCAGCAGTCTAATAGCGGGCCACTCTGGGGCCAACGTCCTGACTTTC. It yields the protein CASSLIAGHSGANVLTF.

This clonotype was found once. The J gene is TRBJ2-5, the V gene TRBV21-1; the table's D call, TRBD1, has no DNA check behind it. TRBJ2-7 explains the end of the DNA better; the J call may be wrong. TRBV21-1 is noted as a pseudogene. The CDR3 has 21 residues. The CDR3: CASSTQWPQSGLGVAHYEQYF. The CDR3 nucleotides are TGTGCCAGCAGCACACAATGGCCCCAGTCCGGACTGGGTGTGGCCCACTACGAGCAGTACTTC.

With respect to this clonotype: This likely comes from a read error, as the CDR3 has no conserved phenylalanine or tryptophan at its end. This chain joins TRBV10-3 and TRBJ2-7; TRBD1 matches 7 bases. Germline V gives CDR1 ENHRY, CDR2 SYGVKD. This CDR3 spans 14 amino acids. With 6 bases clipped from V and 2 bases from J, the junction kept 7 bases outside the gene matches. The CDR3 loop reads CAIRGRGQTYEQYL. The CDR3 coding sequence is TGTGCCATCAGGGGTAGGGGACAGACCTACGAGCAGTACTTA.

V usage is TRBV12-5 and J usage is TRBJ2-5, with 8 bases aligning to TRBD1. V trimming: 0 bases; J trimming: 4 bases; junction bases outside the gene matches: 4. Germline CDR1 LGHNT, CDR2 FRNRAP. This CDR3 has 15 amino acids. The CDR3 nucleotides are TGTGCTAGTGGTTTGGTAGGGGGGACAGGAGAGACCCAGTACTTC. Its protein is CASGLVGGTGETQYF.

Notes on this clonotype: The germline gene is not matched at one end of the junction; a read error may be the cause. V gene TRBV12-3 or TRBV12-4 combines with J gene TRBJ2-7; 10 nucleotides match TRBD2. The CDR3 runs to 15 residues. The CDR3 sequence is CASSLAGGRDYEQYF. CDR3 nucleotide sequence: TGTGCCAGCAGCTTAGCGGGGGGTCGTGACTACGAGCAGTACTTC.

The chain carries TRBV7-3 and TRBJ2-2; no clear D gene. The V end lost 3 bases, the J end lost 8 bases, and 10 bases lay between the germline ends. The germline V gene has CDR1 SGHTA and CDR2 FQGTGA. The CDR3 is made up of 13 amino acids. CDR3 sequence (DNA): TGTGCCAGCAGCTTTTTAGGGTCTGGGGAGCTGTTTTTT. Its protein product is CASSFLGSGELFF.

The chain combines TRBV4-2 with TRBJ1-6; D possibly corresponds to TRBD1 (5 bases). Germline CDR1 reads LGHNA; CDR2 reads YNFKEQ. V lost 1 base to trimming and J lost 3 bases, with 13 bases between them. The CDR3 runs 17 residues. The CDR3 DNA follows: TGTGCCAGCAGCCAAGTCGGGACGGCGATCTATAATTCACCCCTCCACTTT. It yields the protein CASSQVGTAIYNSPLHF.

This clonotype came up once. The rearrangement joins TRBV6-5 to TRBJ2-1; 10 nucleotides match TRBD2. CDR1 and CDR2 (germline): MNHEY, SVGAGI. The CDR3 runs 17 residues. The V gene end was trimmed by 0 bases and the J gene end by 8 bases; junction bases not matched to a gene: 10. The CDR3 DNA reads TGTGCCAGCAGTTACTCGCTAGCGGGGGTGCTCGTAGATGAGCAGTTCTTC. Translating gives CASSYSLAGVLVDEQFF.

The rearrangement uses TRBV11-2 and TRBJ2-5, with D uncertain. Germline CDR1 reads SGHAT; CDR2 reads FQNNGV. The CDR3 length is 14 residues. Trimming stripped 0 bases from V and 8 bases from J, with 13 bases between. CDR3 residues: CASSLDLYPVTQYF. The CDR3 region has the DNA TGTGCCAGCAGCTTAGATCTCTACCCGGTTACCCAGTACTTC.

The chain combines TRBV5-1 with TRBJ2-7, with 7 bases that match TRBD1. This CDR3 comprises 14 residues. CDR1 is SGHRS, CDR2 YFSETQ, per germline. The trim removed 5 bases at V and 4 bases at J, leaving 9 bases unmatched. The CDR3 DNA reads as TGCGCCAGCAGTTTTTGGGACAGTCAATACGAGCAGTACTTC. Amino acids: CASSFWDSQYEQYF.

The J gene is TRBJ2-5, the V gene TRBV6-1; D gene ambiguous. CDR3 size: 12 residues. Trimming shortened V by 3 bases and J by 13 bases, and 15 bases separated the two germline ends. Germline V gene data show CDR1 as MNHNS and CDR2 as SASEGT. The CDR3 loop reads CASSDPTTPLYF. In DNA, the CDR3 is TGTGCCAGCAGTGACCCGACAACTCCTCTGTACTTC.

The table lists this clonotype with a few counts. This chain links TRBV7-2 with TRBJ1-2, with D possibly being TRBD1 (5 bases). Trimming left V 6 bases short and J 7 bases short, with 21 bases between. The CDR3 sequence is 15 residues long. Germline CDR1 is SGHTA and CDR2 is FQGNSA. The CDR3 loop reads CASRPGTTLRGGYTF. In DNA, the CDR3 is TGTGCCAGCAGACCCGGGACTACCCTCCGGGGTGGCTACACCTTC.

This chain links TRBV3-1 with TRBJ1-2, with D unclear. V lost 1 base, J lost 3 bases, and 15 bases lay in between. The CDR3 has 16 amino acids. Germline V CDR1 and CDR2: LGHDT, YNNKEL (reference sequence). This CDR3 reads CASSQVFDKRDYGYTF. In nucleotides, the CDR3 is TGTGCCAGCAGCCAAGTTTTTGATAAGCGCGACTATGGCTACACCTTC.

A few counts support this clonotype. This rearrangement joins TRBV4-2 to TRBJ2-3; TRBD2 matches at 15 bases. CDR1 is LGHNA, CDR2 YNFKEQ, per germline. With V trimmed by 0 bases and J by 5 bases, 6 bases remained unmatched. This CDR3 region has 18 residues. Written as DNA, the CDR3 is TGTGCCAGCAGCCAAGATCCTCGGACTAGCGGGGGGGAAGATACGCAGTATTTT. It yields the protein CASSQDPRTSGGEDTQYF.

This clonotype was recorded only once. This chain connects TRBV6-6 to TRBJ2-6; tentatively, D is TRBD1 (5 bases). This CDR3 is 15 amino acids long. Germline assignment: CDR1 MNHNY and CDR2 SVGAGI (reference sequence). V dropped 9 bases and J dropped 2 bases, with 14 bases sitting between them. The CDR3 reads CASFGRGAGANVLTF. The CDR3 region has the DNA TGTGCCAGTTTTGGAAGGGGCGCTGGGGCCAACGTCCTGACTTTC.

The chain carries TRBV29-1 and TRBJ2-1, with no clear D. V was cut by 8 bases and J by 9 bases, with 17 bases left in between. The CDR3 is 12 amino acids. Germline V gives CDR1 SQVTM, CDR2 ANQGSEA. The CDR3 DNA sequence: TGCAGCTCCCGGTCGAGCTTGGGTGAGCAGTTCTTC. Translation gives CSSRSSLGEQFF.

The DNA for the CDR3 is TGCAGTGCTAGCCCCAGGGGCTATGGCTACACCTTC. It translates to CSASPRGYGYTF. The chain has TRBV20-1 and TRBJ1-2; D possibly corresponds to TRBD1 (6 bases). The CDR3 totals 12 residues. V lost 3 bases, J lost 4 bases, and 9 bases lay in between. Germline CDR1 is DFQATT and CDR2 is SNEGSKA (reference sequence).